This T cell receptor (beta chain) appears in the sequencing data of a study of blood T cells in healthy people across ages. Primers used in a second PCR of roughly 6 to 11 cycles were a sample-barcoded 5' primer and a J-beta primer mix. MiXCR was run by TCRdb on the 5' RACE reads, yielding one entry per CDR3 protein. The table shows 750,000 to 950,000 distinct CDR3 sequences, with 20% to 30% occurring only once. This clonotype was counted a few times. Its cognate antigen is unknown. Notes on the study in general: Significant beta diversity loss was already apparent by age 40, declining roughly linearly.

Whenever a sample was processed, at least 6 million PBMCs were isolated. The sample was also linked to a second study, of T cells of mothers and their children. That work adds: Sequencing got over 8 million TCR beta CDR3 reads from each mother and approximately 3 million from each child. Biologically related mothers and children overlapped slightly more than unrelated pairs, a non-significant difference.

Source material: blood. This receptor was identified in a boy aged 5-17 years in good health.

The CDR3 here is CASWIGGNTEAFF. The CDR3 DNA follows: TGTGCCAGCTGGATAGGGGGGAACACTGAAGCTTTCTTT. The rearrangement joins TRBV6-5 to TRBJ1-1, with D maybe TRBD1 (6 bases). CDR3 length: 13 residues. V dropped 8 bases and J dropped 1 base, with 11 bases sitting between them. Germline V gene sequence: CDR1 MNHEY, CDR2 SVGAGI.